The 14 T cell receptor beta chains in this list originate from one sample, sequenced in a study of human T cells and chemical hapten exposure. Time point in this sample: patch test 1, 2 weeks after DPC sensitization. Regarding treatment: therapeutic diphenylcyclopropenone sensitization with weekly scalp DPC. TCRdb called the RACE reads again in MiXCR, with one record for every CDR3 protein. The table has approximately 350,000 distinct CDR3 sequences, approximately 6.3% seen once. The starting material was whole blood, obtained in connection with sensitization to the hapten diphenylcyclopropenone (DPC). The receptor set was obtained from a woman aged 18-29 years with alopecia areata. Some clones in this sample may be carry-over from other donors' samples.

This rearrangement joins TRBV24-1 to TRBJ2-1, with TRBD2 as a possible D gene (6 bases). The V gene's germline CDR1 is KGHDR and CDR2 SFDVKD. Trimming left V 5 bases short and J 6 bases short, with 13 bases between. The CDR3 totals 14 residues. The CDR3 nucleotides read TGTGCCACCAGTGCGGCGGGACCTGTCAATGAGCAGTTCTTC. Protein sequence: CATSAAGPVNEQFF.

This clonotype was seen ten or more times. The rearrangement uses TRBV19 and TRBJ2-1; D not certain. This CDR3 contains 14 residues. CDR1 LNHDA and CDR2 SQIVND come from the germline V gene (reference sequence). V lost 7 bases and J 6 bases, leaving 16 bases between the germline ends. CDR3 sequence: CASNRKGPPNEQFF. CDR3 sequence (DNA): TGTGCCAGTAATAGGAAAGGGCCCCCCAATGAGCAGTTCTTC. The full variable domain, rest sourced from reference TRBV19 and TRBJ2-1, is DGGITQSPKYLFRKEGQNVTLSCEQNLNHDAMYWYRQDPGQGLRLIYYSQIVNDFQKGDIAEGYSVSREKKESFPLTVTSAQKNPTAFYLCASNRKGPPNEQFFGPGTRLTVL.

This clonotype was seen repeatedly, ten times or more. The rearrangement links TRBV12-3 or TRBV12-4 to TRBJ2-7, with D possibly matching TRBD1 (6 bases). This CDR3 has 13 residues. V gave up 5 bases and J gave up 2 bases, with 10 bases separating them. The CDR3 spells CASSARTAYEQYF. The CDR3 nucleotides read TGTGCCAGCAGTGCCCGGACAGCCTACGAGCAGTACTTC.

This clonotype was seen only a few times. The CDR3 nucleotides read TGCAGTGCTAGGGGCCCCGGACAGGGATTCAATTCACCCCTCCACTTT. Encoded protein: CSARGPGQGFNSPLHF. The J gene is TRBJ1-6, the V gene TRBV20-1, with 8 bases that match TRBD1. The CDR3 runs 16 residues. Germline V gives CDR1 DFQATT, CDR2 SNEGSKA (reference sequence). J gave up 7 bases and V 3 bases, and 11 bases lay outside the gene matches.

The chain couples TRBV21-1 to TRBJ1-2; the table gives TRBD1 as D, unverified against the DNA. TRBV21-1 is labeled a pseudogene. This CDR3 is 15 amino acids long. In nucleotides, the CDR3 is TGTGCCAGCAGCAAGGGGCAGGGGCCACCTTATGGCTACACCTTC. Translating it yields CASSKGQGPPYGYTF.

This clonotype showed up just a few times. The chain has TRBV6-2 or TRBV6-3 and TRBJ1-1; D gene uncertain. This CDR3 is 14 amino acids long. Germline CDR1 and CDR2: MNHEY and SVGEGT. Trimming removed 4 bases at V and 1 base at J, with 10 bases between. CDR3 amino acids: CASSFSTRNTEAFF. The CDR3, as DNA: TGTGCCAGCAGTTTCTCTACAAGGAACACTGAAGCTTTCTTT.

The rearrangement links TRBV4-3 to TRBJ1-3; 8 bases map to TRBD1. The CDR3 is 15 residues long. V dropped 3 bases and J dropped 3; count of bases not matched to a gene: 4. Germline V lookup: CDR1 LGHNA, CDR2 YSLEER. CDR3 sequence: CASSQGQAGGNTIYF. CDR3 nucleotide sequence: TGCGCCAGCAGCCAGGGACAGGCTGGTGGAAACACCATATATTTT.

V gene TRBV7-9 combines with J gene TRBJ2-1; possibly TRBD2 for D (6 bases). Germline V CDR1 and CDR2: SEHNR, FQNEAQ (reference sequence). CDR3 length: 15 amino acids. V was clipped by 5 bases and J by 2 bases, with 13 bases between them. CDR3 coding DNA: TGTGCCAGCAGCACAACGGGGGTGACCTACAATGAGCAGTTCTTC. Protein: CASSTTGVTYNEQFF.

The chain is built from TRBV10-3 and TRBJ2-1, with D hard to call. Germline V gene data show CDR1 as ENHRY and CDR2 as SYGVKD. The CDR3 sequence is 14 residues long. V lost 2 bases to trimming and J lost 7 bases, with 12 bases between them. CDR3 protein: CAISEILVSNEQFF. In DNA form, the CDR3 reads TGTGCCATCAGTGAGATTCTAGTCTCTAATGAGCAGTTCTTC.

This clonotype has a count of ten or more. The V and J genes are TRBV7-6 and TRBJ2-3, with D possibly being TRBD2 (6 bases). CDR1 is SGHVS, CDR2 FNYEAQ, per germline. The CDR3 covers 16 residues. The V gene lost 4 bases and the J gene lost 2 bases, with 16 bases spanning the gap. In nucleotides, the CDR3 is TGTGCCAGCAGCTCCCCCAGTGGGGGGAACACAGATACGCAGTATTTT. Its protein is CASSSPSGGNTDTQYF.

The rearrangement joins TRBV10-3 to TRBJ2-1; D is undetermined. Germline V gene data show CDR1 as ENHRY and CDR2 as SYGVKD. V was trimmed by 5 bases and J by 7 bases, leaving 12 bases between them. This CDR3 comprises 13 residues. This CDR3 is CAISTALFNEQFF. The CDR3 DNA sequence: TGTGCCATCAGTACGGCCCTTTTTAATGAGCAGTTCTTC.

This clonotype was recorded many times. The V and J genes are TRBV5-1 and TRBJ2-1, with D maybe TRBD2 (6 bases). The germline CDR1 and CDR2 sequences are SGHRS and YFSETQ. V lost 0 bases to trimming and J lost 0 bases, with 10 bases between them. This CDR3 comprises 16 residues. This CDR3 reads CASSLGGEISYNEQFF. As DNA, the CDR3 is TGCGCCAGCAGCTTGGGCGGGGAGATCTCCTACAATGAGCAGTTCTTC.

The chain employs TRBV2 and TRBJ1-4, with TRBD1 as a possible D gene (5 bases). Germline CDR1 SNHLY, CDR2 FYNNEI. V lost 8 bases to trimming and J lost 3 bases, with 13 bases between them. The CDR3 sequence is 14 residues long. CDR3 sequence: CASGTGAANEKLFF. CDR3 nucleotide sequence: TGTGCCAGCGGTACCGGGGCCGCTAATGAAAAACTGTTTTTT.

This clonotype was counted a few times. This chain links TRBV12-3 or TRBV12-4 with TRBJ2-6; unclear D gene. The CDR3 has 17 amino acids. V lost 5 bases and J lost 2, with 16 bases in between. In DNA, the CDR3 is TGTGCCAGCAGTCCCGCCCCGGTTGAGCCTGGGGCCAACGTCCTGACTTTC. Protein sequence: CASSPAPVEPGANVLTF.